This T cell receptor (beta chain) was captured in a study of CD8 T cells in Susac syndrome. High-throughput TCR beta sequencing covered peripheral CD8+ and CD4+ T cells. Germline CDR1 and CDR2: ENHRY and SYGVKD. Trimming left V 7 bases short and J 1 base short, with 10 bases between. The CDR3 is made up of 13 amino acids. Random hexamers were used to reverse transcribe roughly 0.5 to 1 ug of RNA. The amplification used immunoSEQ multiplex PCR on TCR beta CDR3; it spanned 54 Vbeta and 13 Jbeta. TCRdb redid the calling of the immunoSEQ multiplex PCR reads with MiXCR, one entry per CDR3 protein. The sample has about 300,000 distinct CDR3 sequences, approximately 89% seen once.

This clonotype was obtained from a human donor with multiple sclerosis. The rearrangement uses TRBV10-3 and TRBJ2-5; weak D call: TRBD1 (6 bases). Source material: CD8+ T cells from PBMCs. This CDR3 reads CAIMQDSQETQYF. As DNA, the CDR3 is TGTGCCATCATGCAGGACAGCCAAGAGACCCAGTACTTC.